The 25 T cell receptor beta chains reported below all come from one sample, sequenced in a study of type 1 regulatory T cells. General observations from the study: Tr1 cells had a more restricted TCR repertoire than non-Tr1 cells.

Antigens for these TCRs are unknown. MiXCR, applied by TCRdb to the reads, yields one record per CDR3 protein. The sample contains about 6,200 distinct CDR3 sequences, roughly a third of which appear only once. The sequencing input was cultured type 1 regulatory T (Tr1) cells, either the whole culture or a sorted fraction (not recorded which). The receptors come from a human donor in good health.

This clonotype is categorized as medium-sized. The chain uses TRBV12-3 or TRBV12-4 and TRBJ2-2; 8 positions match TRBD1. V gave up 0 bases and J gave up 1 base; unmatched junction bases: 4. The CDR3 has 17 amino acids. CDR3 DNA sequence: TGTGCCAGCAGTTTAGCGGGGACAGGATGGAACACCGGGGAGCTGTTTTTT. This translates into CASSLAGTGWNTGELFF.

The chain couples TRBV18 to TRBJ2-7; D gene uncertain. This CDR3 comprises 14 residues. Trimming removed 3 bases from V and 0 bases from J, with 9 bases in between. Germline V gives CDR1 KGHSH, CDR2 LQKENI. CDR3 in amino acids: CASSPGSPSYEQYF. The CDR3 region has the DNA TGTGCCAGCTCACCTGGGTCCCCCTCCTACGAGCAGTACTTC.

Remarks on this clonotype: In this CDR3 the conserved last residue, phenylalanine or tryptophan, is missing, so a read error is likely. The chain joins TRBV7-9 to TRBJ2-7; D possibly corresponds to TRBD2 (6 bases). V lost 5 bases and J lost 9, with 11 bases in between. The CDR3 length is 11 residues. From germline, CDR1 is SEHNR and CDR2 FQNEAQ (reference sequence). This CDR3 is CASSTTGVQYS. The CDR3 DNA is TGTGCCAGCAGCACGACGGGGGTGCAGTACTCC.

This clonotype has just a few counts. The chain couples TRBV5-4 to TRBJ2-1, with 7 bases identical to TRBD1. The CDR3 runs to 13 residues. With V trimmed by 4 bases and J by 7 bases, 5 bases remained unmatched. Per germline, CDR1 SGHNT and CDR2 YYREEE (reference sequence). The chain's CDR3 is CASSLGGQNEQFF. CDR3 DNA: TGTGCCAGCAGCCTAGGGGGACAGAATGAGCAGTTCTTC.

This clonotype was observed a handful of times. This chain links TRBV18 with TRBJ1-4; TRBD1 aligns across 8 bases. After removal of 1 base from V and 1 base from J, the junction contained 23 bases not matched to a gene. This CDR3 spans 23 amino acids. The germline V gene has CDR1 KGHSH and CDR2 LQKENI. This chain's CDR3 is CASSPRKTGGTWSRSGTNEKLFF. Written as DNA, the CDR3 is TGTGCCAGCTCACCACGCAAAACAGGGGGGACCTGGTCTAGAAGCGGAACTAATGAAAAACTGTTTTTT.

This clonotype was counted between two and nine times. The J gene is TRBJ2-5, the V gene TRBV18; D is unresolved. The CDR3 consists of 14 residues. Between the trimmed V and J ends, which lost 4 bases and 4 bases, there was a span of 13 bases. Germline CDR1 is KGHSH and CDR2 is LQKENI. The DNA of the CDR3 is TGTGCCAGCTCACTCGGTCTAGGGCGAGAGACCCAGTACTTC. This translates into CASSLGLGRETQYF.

The V call is TRBV5-1, the J call TRBJ2-7; 10 nucleotides align to TRBD2. V lost 2 bases and J lost 6; bases outside the gene matches: 5. The length of the CDR3 is 14 residues. Germline CDR1 SGHRS, CDR2 YFSETQ. The CDR3 DNA follows: TGCGCCAGCAGCTTTCCTAGCGGGAGTGGCGAGCAGTACTTC. It yields the protein CASSFPSGSGEQYF.

This clonotype was picked up many times. The V and J genes are TRBV6-1 and TRBJ1-2; D is possibly TRBD1 (5 bases). V was clipped by 4 bases and J by 5 bases, with 11 bases between them. Per the germline V gene, CDR1 is MNHNS and CDR2 is SASEGT. The CDR3 spans 13 residues. CDR3 DNA: TGTGCCAGCAGTGGGAGGGACCGATATGGCTACACCTTC. Its translation: CASSGRDRYGYTF.

CDR3 DNA: TGTGCCAGCAGCTCGACTAGCGGAATTTACACAGATACGCAGTATTTT. Translating it yields CASSSTSGIYTDTQYF. This chain connects TRBV7-2 to TRBJ2-3; 9 bases are a match to TRBD2. Trimming removed 4 bases from V and 2 bases from J; junction bases left unmatched: 7. The CDR3 consists of 16 residues. CDR1 is SGHTA, CDR2 FQGNSA, per germline. The full variable domain, its missing parts supplied by reference TRBV7-2 and TRBJ2-3, is GAGVSQSPSNKVTEKGKDVELRCDPISGHTALYWYRQSLGQGLEFLIYFQGNSAPDKSGLPSDRFSAERTGGSVSTLTIQRTQQEDSAVYLCASSSTSGIYTDTQYFGPGTRLTVL.

Details on this clonotype: A much larger clone lies a single base off, so this may be a read error. The chain combines TRBV7-3 with TRBJ2-7; D gene unclear. Germline V CDR1 and CDR2: SGHTA, FQGTGA. The CDR3 is made up of 13 amino acids. CDR3 sequence: CASSLSSSYERYF. The CDR3 DNA follows: TGTGCCAGCAGCTTAAGTAGCTCCTACGAGCGGTACTTC.

In this sample, this clonotype turned up many times. This chain connects TRBV12-3 or TRBV12-4 to TRBJ2-6; 10 bases are shared with TRBD1. CDR3 size: 19 residues. The junction had 8 bases not matched to a gene; V was cut back by 3 bases and J by 0 bases. CDR3 sequence reads: CASSFRTGGVGSGANVLTF. For the CDR3, the DNA is TGTGCCAGCAGTTTTAGGACAGGGGGAGTAGGCTCTGGGGCCAACGTCCTGACTTTC.

The rearrangement uses TRBV20-1 and TRBJ2-7; D is perhaps TRBD2 (6 bases). V was clipped by 3 bases and J by 3 bases, with 15 bases between them. The germline CDR1 and CDR2 sequences are DFQATT and SNEGSKA (reference sequence). This CDR3 spans 14 amino acids. The CDR3 region is CSASLGGDLYEQYF. The CDR3 DNA reads as TGCAGTGCTAGTTTAGGCGGGGATCTCTACGAGCAGTACTTC.

This clonotype appeared a few times. The rearrangement joins TRBV4-3 to TRBJ1-2; 11 nucleotides agree with TRBD1. The CDR3 is 17 amino acids. V lost 3 bases, J lost 5 bases, and 11 bases stayed unmatched. Germline V gives CDR1 LGHNA, CDR2 YSLEER. CDR3 amino acids: CASSQTPRTGGFYGYTF. The DNA of the CDR3 is TGCGCCAGCAGCCAGACCCCTCGGACAGGGGGCTTTTATGGCTACACCTTC.

This chain connects TRBV4-1 to TRBJ2-7; possibly TRBD2 for D (6 bases). The CDR3 consists of 15 residues. Trimming stripped 4 bases from V and 0 bases from J, with 13 bases between. Germline V gives CDR1 MGHRA, CDR2 YSYEKL. DNA for the CDR3: TGCGCCAGCAGCCCCCGGGACTCGAGCTCCTACGAGCAGTACTTC. It yields the protein CASSPRDSSSYEQYF.

By frequency in the sample, this clonotype is medium-sized (0.01 to 0.1%). The J gene is TRBJ2-7, the V gene TRBV20-1; TRBD2 aligns across 9 bases. Trimming cost V 3 bases and J 1 base; bases outside gene matches: 7. Germline CDR1 DFQATT, CDR2 SNEGSKA (reference sequence). This CDR3 is 15 amino acids long. CDR3 DNA sequence: TGCAGTGCTAGTGTTAGACTAGCGGCGTCCTACGAGCAGTACTTC. Protein: CSASVRLAASYEQYF.

This chain uses TRBV7-2 with TRBJ2-7; D ambiguous. V was trimmed by 0 bases and J by 2 bases, leaving 5 bases between them. The CDR3 consists of 13 residues. The germline CDR1 and CDR2 sequences are SGHTA and FQGNSA. In DNA form, the CDR3 reads TGTGCCAGCAGCTTAGCCACCCCCTACGAGCAGTACTTC. It specifies CASSLATPYEQYF.

This clonotype has at least ten counts. The chain couples TRBV30 to TRBJ2-5; D ambiguous. The CDR3 is 13 residues long. Looked up from germline, CDR1 is GTSNPN and CDR2 is SVGIG (reference sequence). V shed 3 bases and J shed 1 base, with 9 bases lying between them. The CDR3 nucleotides read TGTGCCTGGAGGAAGGGAAGCCAAGAGACCCAGTACTTC. Translating gives CAWRKGSQETQYF.

This sequence joins TRBV18 and TRBJ1-2; D gene uncertain. Germline CDR1 KGHSH, CDR2 LQKENI. Trimming removed 3 bases at V and 4 bases at J, with 18 bases between. CDR3 length: 16 residues. Here the CDR3 DNA reads TGTGCCAGCTCACCTCAAATGGCAGGCTCGACCTATGGCTACACCTTC. Translation gives CASSPQMAGSTYGYTF.

V and J are TRBV6-6 and TRBJ2-2; TRBD1 might be the D (5 bases). This CDR3 comprises 14 residues. Germline values: CDR1 MNHNY, CDR2 SVGAGI (reference sequence). With 5 bases removed from V and 4 bases from J, the gap between germline ends came to 11 bases. The CDR3 DNA reads as TGTGCCAGCAGTGCCCTCACAGGCACCGGGGAGCTGTTTTTT. Protein product: CASSALTGTGELFF.

This clonotype counts as medium-sized. This sequence joins TRBV4-3 and TRBJ1-5; tentative D call: TRBD1 (6 bases). V was shortened by 0 bases and J by 9 bases, with 15 bases between the two germline ends. CDR3 length: 15 residues. The V gene's germline CDR1 is LGHNA and CDR2 YSLEER. CDR3 bases: TGCGCCAGCAGCCAAGATGTGGGGACAATCACGCCCCAGCATTTT. This codes for CASSQDVGTITPQHF.

In its sample, this clonotype ranks as medium-sized. The chain joins TRBV10-2 to TRBJ2-3, with unresolved D. The germline gives CDR1 WSHSY, CDR2 SAAADI. V was clipped by 4 bases and J by 1 base, with 6 bases between them. CDR3 length: 13 residues. The CDR3 DNA follows: TGCGCCAGCAGTGCACTCGGCACAGATACGCAGTATTTT. As protein: CASSALGTDTQYF.

The rearrangement uses TRBV7-6 and TRBJ1-2, with 8 bases identical to TRBD1. Germline V gene data show CDR1 as SGHVS and CDR2 as FNYEAQ. J gave up 6 bases and V 3 bases, and 3 bases lay outside the gene matches. The CDR3 is 13 residues long. Written as DNA, the CDR3 is TGTGCCAGCAGCTTCACAGGGGGTGATGGCTACACCTTC. This codes for CASSFTGGDGYTF.

This sequence joins TRBV19 and TRBJ2-2, with TRBD2 identical over 10 bases. CDR1 LNHDA and CDR2 SQIVND come from the germline V gene (reference sequence). The CDR3 totals 17 residues. J was trimmed by 5 bases and V by 7 bases; bases with no gene match: 13. The CDR3 sequence is CASTTQVLAGVTGELFF. CDR3 coding DNA: TGTGCCAGTACTACTCAGGTCCTAGCGGGAGTAACCGGGGAGCTGTTTTTT.

This clonotype was picked up many times. CDR3 DNA: TGTGCCAGCAGTTTACGCCAGGGGGCCAATCAGTACTTC. Its protein product is CASSLRQGANQYF. The chain is built from TRBV2 and TRBJ2-4; 8 bases line up with TRBD1. Per the germline V gene, CDR1 is SNHLY and CDR2 is FYNNEI. CDR3 length equals 13 residues. J gave up 12 bases and V 5 bases, and 9 bases lay outside the gene matches.

CDR3 sequence reads: CASSLELPGLAGNEQFF. Written as DNA, the CDR3 is TGCGCCAGCAGCTTGGAATTACCGGGACTAGCGGGAAATGAGCAGTTCTTC. The chain employs TRBV5-1 and TRBJ2-1; TRBD2 agrees at 13 bases. V lost 0 bases, J lost 7 bases, and 7 bases stayed unmatched. The CDR3 totals 17 residues. CDR1 and CDR2 from the germline V gene are SGHRS and YFSETQ.